What follows are 18 T cell receptor beta chains derived from one specimen sequenced in a study of metastatic and nonmetastatic thyroid tumors. TCRdb used MiXCR to call clones anew from the PCR reads. This table holds roughly 13,000 clones, roughly 29% found once. None of the patients had undergone any treatment ahead of thyroid surgery. Specimen: tumor tissue. Every receptor here comes from a female donor with papillary thyroid cancer or a benign thyroid nodule (not recorded which). Some clones in this sample may be carry-over from other donors' samples.

The V call is TRBV5-1, the J call TRBJ1-2, with 10 bases that match TRBD1. The V segment lost 1 base and the J segment 4 bases; nucleotides outside the gene matches: 10. From germline, CDR1 is SGHRS and CDR2 YFSETQ. The CDR3 extends over 17 amino acids. CDR3 loop: CASSLSGQGDVSYGYTF. DNA for the CDR3: TGCGCCAGCAGCTTGAGTGGACAGGGGGATGTAAGCTATGGCTACACCTTC.

V and J are TRBV14 and TRBJ1-3; D is possibly TRBD1 (6 bases). Germline V gene sequence: CDR1 SGHDN, CDR2 FVKESK. V was trimmed by 3 bases and J by 1 base, leaving 22 bases between them. CDR3 size: 19 residues. CDR3 sequence: CASSQSTGRLITSGNTIYF. The DNA for the CDR3 is TGTGCCAGCAGCCAGTCGACAGGCCGCCTTATTACATCTGGAAACACCATATATTTT.

This clone was counted ten times or more. This chain uses TRBV29-1 with TRBJ1-2; tentatively, D is TRBD1 (6 bases). The CDR3 length is 13 residues. Trimming took 7 bases from V and 9 from J, leaving 21 bases between them. Germline V gene sequence: CDR1 SQVTM, CDR2 ANQGSEA. The chain's CDR3 is CSAALDRRGSYTF. CDR3 DNA sequence: TGCAGCGCCGCCCTAGACAGGCGGGGGAGCTACACCTTC.

This clone was counted a single time. The chain recombines TRBV20-1 with TRBJ1-2; 7 positions match TRBD1. The CDR3 sequence is 15 residues long. Germline CDR1 and CDR2: DFQATT and SNEGSKA (reference sequence). V dropped 2 bases and J dropped 3; count of bases not matched to a gene: 9. The CDR3 coding sequence is TGCAGTGCTAGAAACCCCGGGACAGTAGACTATGGCTACACCTTC. This translates into CSARNPGTVDYGYTF.

This clone was counted only a few times. The J gene is TRBJ1-1, the V gene TRBV6-1; 8 nucleotides align to TRBD1. This CDR3 is 13 amino acids long. V lost 8 bases to trimming and J lost 1 base; unmatched junction nucleotides: 3. Germline V gene sequence: CDR1 MNHNS, CDR2 SASEGT. The CDR3 loop reads CASGQGRNTEAFF. CDR3 nucleotide sequence: TGTGCCAGCGGACAGGGAAGGAACACTGAAGCTTTCTTT.

This clone was seen a few times. The chain links TRBV28 to TRBJ2-7; D is unclear. The germline CDR1 and CDR2 sequences are MDHEN and SYDVKM. The V end was cut by 8 bases, the J end by 2 bases, with 7 bases between. The CDR3 has 11 amino acids. The CDR3: CASSRAYEQYF. The CDR3 DNA is TGTGCCAGCTCGCGCGCCTACGAGCAGTACTTC.

This clone ranks as medium-sized (0.01 to 0.1%). The chain joins TRBV20-1 to TRBJ2-1, with 7 bases matching TRBD2. J was trimmed by 8 bases and V by 3 bases; bases with no gene match: 13. The CDR3 spans 15 residues. The germline gives CDR1 DFQATT, CDR2 SNEGSKA (reference sequence). The CDR3 is CSASNEGGPTDEQFF. In nucleotides, the CDR3 is TGCAGTGCTAGTAATGAGGGAGGGCCGACGGATGAGCAGTTCTTC.

This clone was detected ten times or more. This chain uses TRBV6-1 with TRBJ1-1, with D possibly being TRBD1 (5 bases). This CDR3 comprises 13 residues. The germline CDR1 and CDR2 sequences are MNHNS and SASEGT. V was pared by 7 bases and J by 5 bases, with 14 bases between. This CDR3 reads CASTNRPRTEAFF. The CDR3, as DNA: TGTGCCAGCACAAACAGGCCCAGGACTGAAGCTTTCTTT.

The chain joins TRBV3-1 to TRBJ2-7, with 12 bases identical to TRBD1. The CDR3 totals 15 residues. Trimming took 3 bases from V and 7 from J; bases not matched to a gene: 7. Germline CDR1 reads LGHDT; CDR2 reads YNNKEL (reference sequence). The CDR3 loop is CASSHRGQGAREQYF. The CDR3 nucleotides read TGTGCCAGCAGCCATAGGGGACAGGGGGCGCGGGAGCAGTACTTC.

This clone was seen ten or more times. CDR3 loop: CASSLLSVRGEGTEAFF. In nucleotides, the CDR3 is TGTGCCAGCAGTTTATTGAGTGTGAGGGGTGAGGGCACTGAAGCTTTCTTT. The rearrangement uses TRBV27 and TRBJ1-1; a weak D match, TRBD1 (5 bases). This CDR3 comprises 17 residues. Germline loops: CDR1 MNHEY, CDR2 SMNVEV (reference sequence). Deletions cut 1 base from V and 4 bases from J, with 19 bases between.

Many counts were recorded for this clone. The J gene is TRBJ1-1, the V gene TRBV20-1; no clear D. The CDR3 has 12 residues. Germline CDR1 is DFQATT and CDR2 is SNEGSKA (reference sequence). V was cut by 0 bases and J by 0 bases, with 2 bases left in between. CDR3 residues: CSARDVNTEAFF. For the CDR3, the DNA is TGCAGTGCTAGAGATGTGAACACTGAAGCTTTCTTT.

The chain has TRBV3-1 and TRBJ2-3, with 14 bases fitting TRBD2. The CDR3 consists of 16 residues. The V gene end was trimmed by 4 bases and the J gene end by 5 bases; junction bases not matched to a gene: 5. Per the germline V gene, CDR1 is LGHDT and CDR2 is YNNKEL (reference sequence). The CDR3 nucleotides are TGTGCCAGCAGCCTAGGGACTAGCGGGGGTGGAGATACGCAGTATTTT. This codes for CASSLGTSGGGDTQYF.

This clone was seen at least ten times. J is TRBJ1-1 and V is TRBV27; D unclear. In germline, CDR1 is MNHEY, CDR2 SMNVEV (reference sequence). V shed 3 bases and J shed 7 bases, with 6 bases lying between them. The CDR3 consists of 11 residues. The CDR3 loop reads CASSFFGEAFF. In DNA, the CDR3 is TGTGCCAGCAGTTTCTTCGGTGAAGCTTTCTTT.

At least ten counts were recorded for this clone. The rearrangement joins TRBV19 to TRBJ2-2, with a weak D call TRBD2 (5 bases). Trimming pared 5 bases from V and 4 bases from J, leaving 17 bases between. Germline values: CDR1 LNHDA, CDR2 SQIVND (reference sequence). The CDR3 contains 16 residues. The CDR3 loop reads CASSRGWGIGTGELFF. CDR3 nucleotides: TGTGCCAGTAGTCGGGGATGGGGTATTGGCACCGGGGAGCTGTTTTTT.

This clone was seen repeatedly, ten times or more. The chain combines TRBV29-1 with TRBJ1-4; D gene ambiguous. V lost 7 bases, J lost 5 bases, and 23 bases lay in between. Germline CDR1 and CDR2: SQVTM and ANQGSEA. The CDR3 extends over 16 amino acids. The CDR3 DNA reads TGCAGCGCTCGTCCCGCCCGGGGAGGGTCCAATGAAAAACTGTTTTTT. It codes for CSARPARGGSNEKLFF.

The chain is built from TRBV12-3 or TRBV12-4 and TRBJ1-3, with TRBD1 as a possible D gene (6 bases). V dropped 1 base and J dropped 2 bases, with 12 bases sitting between them. This CDR3 has 16 residues. Written as DNA, the CDR3 is TGTGCCAGCAGTTTAGAGGGGACAAAAACTGGAAACACCATATATTTT. It yields the protein CASSLEGTKTGNTIYF.

V is TRBV20-1 and J is TRBJ1-5; no definite D call. The V end lost 5 bases, the J end lost 2 bases, and 7 bases lay between the germline ends. The CDR3 sequence is 12 residues long. The germline CDR1 and CDR2 sequences are DFQATT and SNEGSKA (reference sequence). CDR3 amino acids: CSAWIGNQPQHF. The DNA for the CDR3 is TGCAGTGCTTGGATCGGCAATCAGCCCCAGCATTTT.

The rearrangement joins TRBV11-1 to TRBJ2-1; 8 positions match TRBD2. The V gene's germline CDR1 is SGHAT and CDR2 FQDESV (reference sequence). J was trimmed by 5 bases and V by 1 base; bases with no gene match: 7. The length of the CDR3 is 16 residues. The CDR3, as DNA: TGTGCCAGCAGCTTAGGGGGTTCGGGAGGGCACAATGAGCAGTTCTTC. It translates to CASSLGGSGGHNEQFF. Drawing the rest from reference TRBV11-1 and TRBJ2-1, the complete variable domain is EAEVAQSPRYKITEKSQAVAFWCDPISGHATLYWYRQILGQGPELLVQFQDESVVDDSQLPKDRFSAERLKGVDSTLKIQPAELGDSAMYLCASSLGGSGGHNEQFFGPGTRLTVL.